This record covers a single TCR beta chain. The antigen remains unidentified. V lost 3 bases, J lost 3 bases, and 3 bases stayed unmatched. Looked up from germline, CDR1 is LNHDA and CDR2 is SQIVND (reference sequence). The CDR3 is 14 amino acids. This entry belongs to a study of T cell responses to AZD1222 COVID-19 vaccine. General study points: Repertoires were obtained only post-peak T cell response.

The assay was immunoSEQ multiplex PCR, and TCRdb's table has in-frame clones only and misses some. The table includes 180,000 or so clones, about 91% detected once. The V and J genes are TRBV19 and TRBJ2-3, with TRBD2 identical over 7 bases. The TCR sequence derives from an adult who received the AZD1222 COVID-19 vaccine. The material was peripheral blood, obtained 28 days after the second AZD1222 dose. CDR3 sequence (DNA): TGTGCCAGTAGTATGGGCGGGAGAACAGATACGCAGTATTTT. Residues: CASSMGGRTDTQYF. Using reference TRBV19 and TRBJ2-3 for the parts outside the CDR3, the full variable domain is DGGITQSPKYLFRKEGQNVTLSCEQNLNHDAMYWYRQDPGQGLRLIYYSQIVNDFQKGDIAEGYSVSREKKESFPLTVTSAQKNPTAFYLCASSMGGRTDTQYFGPGTRLTVL.